These 20 T cell receptor beta chains share one sample of origin, sequenced in a study of blood T cell repertoires in COVID-19 (dated by TCRdb to 2020 to 2022). The library was produced with the immunoSEQ multiplex PCR assay. TCRdb carries this immuneACCESS record with in-frame sequences only. Its versions omit some clonotypes, under half of them owing to an unresolved V gene in the studies checked, with the rest unexplained. Present in this sample are some 360,000 clones, over 85% of which were seen just once. The ten largest clones capture under 5% of the sample. Sequencing was performed on peripheral blood. These receptor sequences come from a woman aged 55-69 years with COVID-19, enrolled during active disease.

This clone was recorded only once. CDR3 sequence (DNA): TGTGCCAGCAGCAACGACAGGGCGGGCACTGAAGCTTTCTTT. It yields the protein CASSNDRAGTEAFF. The chain recombines TRBV7-9 with TRBJ1-1; 7 bases match TRBD1. The CDR3 is 14 residues long. CDR1 SEHNR and CDR2 FQNEAQ come from the germline V gene (reference sequence). With 5 bases clipped from V and 4 bases from J, the junction kept 7 bases outside the gene matches.

This chain connects TRBV7-2 to TRBJ2-1; 10 bases fit TRBD1. Germline V CDR1 and CDR2: SGHTA, FQGNSA. After removal of 3 bases from V and 6 bases from J, the junction contained 8 bases not matched to a gene. There are 16 residues in the CDR3. CDR3 in amino acids: CASSFRQGAVGNEQFF. In DNA form, the CDR3 reads TGTGCCAGCAGCTTCCGACAGGGGGCGGTAGGCAATGAGCAGTTCTTC.

This chain uses TRBV19 with TRBJ1-2; 7 bases are a match to TRBD1. The J segment lost 4 bases and the V segment lost 4 bases, leaving 3 bases of the junction unmatched. From germline, CDR1 is LNHDA and CDR2 SQIVND (reference sequence). This CDR3 spans 13 amino acids. CDR3 amino acids: CASSKEGAYGYTF. The DNA of the CDR3 is TGTGCCAGTAGTAAGGAGGGGGCCTATGGCTACACCTTC.

The chain links TRBV25-1 to TRBJ1-6; the D gene is possibly TRBD1 (6 bases). Germline CDR1 MGHDK, CDR2 SYGVNS. Trimming removed 8 bases at V and 7 bases at J, with 9 bases between. The CDR3 is 12 amino acids. CDR3 coding DNA: TGTGCCAGCCGAAGGGGGAATTCACCCCTCCACTTT. Its translation is CASRRGNSPLHF. The full variable domain, rest sourced from reference TRBV25-1 and TRBJ1-6, is EADIYQTPRYLVIGTGKKITLECSQTMGHDKMYWYQQDPGMELHLIHYSYGVNSTEKGDLSSESTVSRIRTEHFPLTLESARPSHTSQYLCASRRGNSPLHFGNGTRLTVT.

Points on this clone: This sample includes further DNA sequences coding for the same CDR3. The chain is built from TRBV5-1 and TRBJ1-2; D call uncertain. With 2 bases removed from V and 2 bases from J, the gap between germline ends came to 4 bases. The CDR3 is 12 amino acids. The germline gives CDR1 SGHRS, CDR2 YFSETQ. The DNA for the CDR3 is TGCGCCAGCAGCTTACAGAACTATGGCTACACCTTC. Amino acids: CASSLQNYGYTF.

This clone appeared a single time. The rearrangement joins TRBV4-2 to TRBJ2-4; the match to TRBD1 covers 7 bases. Looked up from germline, CDR1 is LGHNA and CDR2 is YNFKEQ. The CDR3 spans 17 residues. With V trimmed by 0 bases and J by 1 base, 6 bases remained unmatched. This chain's CDR3 is CASSQEEGGFAKNIQYF. The CDR3 DNA reads as TGTGCCAGCAGCCAAGAGGAAGGGGGCTTCGCCAAAAACATTCAGTACTTC.

The chain links TRBV7-3 to TRBJ2-1, with 9 nucleotides matching TRBD2. V was clipped by 5 bases and J by 2 bases; unmatched bases: 4. CDR3 size: 15 residues. Germline CDR1 is SGHTA and CDR2 is FQGTGA. The CDR3 sequence is CASSTSSGAYNEQFF. The CDR3 region has the DNA TGTGCCAGCAGCACATCTAGCGGGGCCTACAATGAGCAGTTCTTC.

V and J are TRBV7-2 and TRBJ2-3; maybe TRBD1 (6 bases). CDR3 length: 15 amino acids. V lost 5 bases to trimming and J lost 0 bases, with 12 bases between them. Germline CDR1 reads SGHTA; CDR2 reads FQGNSA. CDR3 sequence reads: CASSRDRSSTDTQYF. CDR3 nucleotides: TGTGCCAGCAGCCGTGACAGGTCTAGCACAGATACGCAGTATTTT.

V and J are TRBV11-1 and TRBJ2-3, with 13 nucleotides matching TRBD2. V gave up 5 bases and J gave up 1 base; unmatched junction bases: 3. Germline CDR1 is SGHAT and CDR2 is FQDESV (reference sequence). There are 16 residues in the CDR3. The CDR3 region has the DNA TGTGCCAGCAGCCCCGGGACTAGCGGGGGCACAGATACGCAGTATTTT. This codes for CASSPGTSGGTDTQYF.

V gene TRBV10-3 combines with J gene TRBJ2-1; 8 bases agree with TRBD1. The CDR3 covers 17 residues. V lost 2 bases, J lost 6 bases, and 12 bases stayed unmatched. CDR1 and CDR2 from the germline V gene are ENHRY and SYGVKD. This chain's CDR3 is CAISEALGDRTFNEQFF. The CDR3 bases are TGTGCCATCAGTGAGGCGCTTGGGGACAGGACTTTCAATGAGCAGTTCTTC.

The chain is built from TRBV5-1 and TRBJ2-3; D unclear. The CDR3 consists of 12 residues. The V end was cut by 0 bases, the J end by 4 bases, with 3 bases between. Looked up from germline, CDR1 is SGHRS and CDR2 is YFSETQ. CDR3 sequence: CASSLASDTQYF. The CDR3 DNA follows: TGCGCCAGCAGCTTGGCGTCAGATACGCAGTATTTT. The complete variable domain, with remaining parts taken from reference TRBV5-1 and TRBJ2-3, reads KAGVTQTPRYLIKTRGQQVTLSCSPISGHRSVSWYQQTPGQGLQFLFEYFSETQRNKGNFPGRFSGRQFSNSRSEMNVSTLELGDSALYLCASSLASDTQYFGPGTRLTVL.

The chain is built from TRBV7-8 and TRBJ1-1; D unclear. Trimming took off 4 bases at V and 7 bases at J, with 7 bases between the two ends. Germline V gives CDR1 SGHVS, CDR2 FQNEAQ. The CDR3 runs 11 residues. The CDR3 sequence is CASSSAGEAFF. CDR3 nucleotides: TGTGCCAGCAGCTCTGCGGGTGAAGCTTTCTTT.

The genes are TRBV7-2 and TRBJ2-1; D gene ambiguous. Trimming removed 4 bases from V and 4 bases from J, with 11 bases in between. This CDR3 is 14 amino acids long. Germline lookup yields CDR1 SGHTA and CDR2 FQGNSA. CDR3 protein: CASSSSYRYNEQFF. The CDR3 DNA follows: TGTGCCAGCAGCTCGAGTTACAGATACAATGAGCAGTTCTTC.

The chain joins TRBV30 to TRBJ1-5; D gene uncertain. This CDR3 region has 15 residues. V lost 2 bases, J lost 1 base, and 12 bases lay in between. Germline V gene data show CDR1 as GTSNPN and CDR2 as SVGIG (reference sequence). CDR3 residues: CAWSPEGLSNQPQHF. CDR3 in DNA: TGTGCCTGGAGTCCTGAGGGCCTAAGCAATCAGCCCCAGCATTTT.

This chain connects TRBV9 to TRBJ1-3; possible D gene TRBD1, 6 bases. The CDR3 covers 14 residues. Trimming left V 2 bases short and J 3 bases short, with 9 bases between. Germline-derived CDR1 and CDR2 are SGDLS and YYNGEE. Here the CDR3 DNA reads TGTGCCAGCAGCGTCACAGGGCGTGGAAACACCATATATTTT. Translation: CASSVTGRGNTIYF.

The CDR3 spells CASSPDDTRSYTF. The DNA for the CDR3 is TGTGCCAGCAGTCCCGACGACACGAGAAGCTACACCTTC. V gene TRBV27 combines with J gene TRBJ1-2; D remains ambiguous. The CDR3 loop spans 13 amino acids. V lost 5 bases, J lost 9 bases, and 16 bases lay in between. CDR1 and CDR2 from the germline V gene are MNHEY and SMNVEV (reference sequence).

This clone has a count of ten or more. The V and J genes are TRBV5-1 and TRBJ1-6; 7 positions agree with TRBD1. V lost 0 bases and J lost 3; bases outside the gene matches: 3. Germline CDR1 is SGHRS and CDR2 is YFSETQ. The CDR3 covers 16 residues. Here the CDR3 DNA reads TGCGCCAGCAGCTTGGAAGGGGGCAACTATAATTCACCCCTCCACTTT. Its translation is CASSLEGGNYNSPLHF.

The chain couples TRBV19 to TRBJ1-2; D unclear. The length of the CDR3 is 15 residues. Trimming cost V 3 bases and J 0 bases, with 11 bases left between them. Germline assignment: CDR1 LNHDA and CDR2 SQIVND (reference sequence). The CDR3 region is CASSMKAGANYGYTF. In DNA, the CDR3 is TGTGCCAGTAGTATGAAGGCGGGAGCTAACTATGGCTACACCTTC.

V is TRBV27 and J is TRBJ1-6; D may be TRBD1 (6 bases). V was trimmed by 3 bases and J by 5 bases, leaving 20 bases between them. The CDR3 loop spans 18 amino acids. Germline V gene lookup returns CDR1 MNHEY and CDR2 SMNVEV (reference sequence). CDR3 loop: CASSLRRQGREDNSPLHF. Written as DNA, the CDR3 is TGTGCCAGCAGTTTGCGCCGGCAGGGGCGGGAGGATAATTCACCCCTCCACTTT.

The V and J genes are TRBV12-3 or TRBV12-4 and TRBJ1-1; TRBD1 is a possible D gene (6 bases). The CDR3 length is 13 residues. V lost 7 bases and J 4 bases, leaving 13 bases between the germline ends. CDR3 in amino acids: CASTRGWGTEAFF. The CDR3 DNA follows: TGTGCCAGCACGAGGGGGTGGGGCACTGAAGCTTTCTTT.